Below are 30 T cell receptor beta chains sequenced from a single sample in a study of blood T cell repertoires in COVID-19. Assay: immunoSEQ multiplex PCR; the TCRdb copy retains only in-frame clones and omits some. Of around 180,000 clones listed, about 82% are singletons. Input material: peripheral blood. These receptor sequences come from a man between 65 and 85 years old with active or convalescent COVID-19.

Comments on this clone: The identical CDR3 is also encoded by other nucleotide sequences in the sample. This chain links TRBV18 with TRBJ1-1, with 8 bases that match TRBD1. Per germline, CDR1 KGHSH and CDR2 LQKENI. Trimming cost V 2 bases and J 1 base; bases outside gene matches: 3. The CDR3 contains 15 residues. As DNA, the CDR3 is TGTGCCAGCTCACCAGGACAGGGAGGGAACACTGAAGCTTTCTTT. Protein sequence: CASSPGQGGNTEAFF.

For the CDR3, the DNA is TGTGCCAGTGGGGACTATCAAAACTACGAGCAGTACTTC. It specifies CASGDYQNYEQYF. This chain joins TRBV2 and TRBJ2-7; 7 nucleotides match TRBD2. Germline loops: CDR1 SNHLY, CDR2 FYNNEI. The length of the CDR3 is 13 residues. With 9 bases clipped from V and 3 bases from J, the junction kept 8 bases outside the gene matches.

This clone was seen only once. This rearrangement joins TRBV6-1 to TRBJ2-1; TRBD2 matches 8 bases. The V and J ends lost 2 bases and 4 bases, in that order; junction bases with no gene match: 13. Germline CDR1 is MNHNS and CDR2 is SASEGT. The CDR3 length is 18 residues. The CDR3 coding sequence is TGTGCCAGCAGTGAAACCCGAATACGGGGGGGTCTTTACAATGAGCAGTTCTTC. Residues: CASSETRIRGGLYNEQFF.

This clone has just one count. This sequence joins TRBV30 and TRBJ1-1; D gene unclear. CDR1 and CDR2 (germline): GTSNPN, SVGIG (reference sequence). The CDR3 runs 13 residues. V lost 3 bases and J 2 bases, leaving 10 bases between the germline ends. The CDR3 DNA is TGTGCCTGGAGAGCGACCTTAAACACTGAAGCTTTCTTT. Translating gives CAWRATLNTEAFF.

This CDR3 is CASSLPGGNQPQHF. The DNA for the CDR3 is TGTGCCAGCAGCCTTCCTGGGGGGAATCAGCCCCAGCATTTT. V is TRBV2 and J is TRBJ1-5; D might be TRBD1 (5 bases). V gave up 6 bases and J gave up 4 bases, with 13 bases separating them. The germline V gene encodes CDR1 SNHLY and CDR2 FYNNEI. The CDR3 sequence is 14 residues long.

The V gene is TRBV27, the J gene TRBJ1-6; TRBD1 aligns across 11 bases. V shed 6 bases, J shed 8 bases, and the junction held 9 bases outside the gene matches. The germline gives CDR1 MNHEY, CDR2 SMNVEV (reference sequence). This CDR3 is built from 16 residues. CDR3 amino acids: CASSPRDRGRDSPLHF. The CDR3 nucleotides are TGTGCCAGCAGCCCTCGGGACAGGGGGAGAGATTCACCCCTCCACTTT.

The chain uses TRBV3-1 (or the pseudogene TRBV3-2) and TRBJ2-3; 10 nucleotides match TRBD2. The CDR3 is made up of 16 amino acids. V was clipped by 4 bases and J by 2 bases; unmatched bases: 6. CDR1 and CDR2 from the germline V gene are LGHDT and YNNKEL (reference sequence). This CDR3 is CASSRSLAGATDTQYF. CDR3 DNA: TGTGCCAGCAGCCGCTCTCTAGCGGGAGCCACAGATACGCAGTATTTT.

The rearrangement joins TRBV7-2 to TRBJ1-6; D might be TRBD1 (6 bases). Trimming took 5 bases from V and 9 from J, leaving 14 bases between them. Looked up from germline, CDR1 is SGHTA and CDR2 is FQGNSA. The CDR3 is made up of 14 amino acids. DNA of the CDR3: TGTGCCAGCAGCACAGGGTGGGGTGGTTCACCCCTCCACTTT. Amino acids: CASSTGWGGSPLHF.

The CDR3 nucleotides are TGTGCCAGCAAAAGACTAGCGGGATCCTACAATGAGCAGTTCTTC. Translated: CASKRLAGSYNEQFF. The V and J genes are TRBV6-5 and TRBJ2-1; TRBD2 matches at 11 bases. After removal of 7 bases from V and 1 base from J, the junction contained 3 bases not matched to a gene. Germline assignment: CDR1 MNHEY and CDR2 SVGAGI. This CDR3 contains 15 residues.

CDR3: CASSPDSPLGYTF. The CDR3, as DNA: TGTGCCAGTAGCCCGGACAGCCCTCTCGGCTACACCTTC. The rearrangement links TRBV19 to TRBJ1-2, with D perhaps TRBD1 (6 bases). The V gene's germline CDR1 is LNHDA and CDR2 SQIVND (reference sequence). The CDR3 is made up of 13 amino acids. Between the trimmed V and J ends, which lost 6 bases and 8 bases, there was a span of 16 bases.

CDR3 in DNA: TGTGCCAGCAGTTTAATAAGGGGGACTGAAGCTTTCTTT. This codes for CASSLIRGTEAFF. The rearrangement uses TRBV27 and TRBJ1-1, with a weak D call TRBD1 (6 bases). The CDR3 has 13 amino acids. The V gene's germline CDR1 is MNHEY and CDR2 SMNVEV (reference sequence). The V gene lost 2 bases and the J gene lost 5 bases, with 9 bases spanning the gap.

The chain couples TRBV6-1 to TRBJ1-6, with D perhaps matching TRBD1 (5 bases). CDR1 and CDR2 from the germline V gene are MNHNS and SASEGT. The ends were cut back, 1 base at V and 10 bases at J, with 14 bases in the middle. This CDR3 spans 15 amino acids. CDR3 nucleotide sequence: TGTGCCAGCAGTGAAGTGGGGCAGGTGGACTCACCCCTCCACTTT. It codes for CASSEVGQVDSPLHF.

This clone has only a few counts. V and J are TRBV6-5 and TRBJ1-2, with D maybe TRBD1 (5 bases). The germline V gene has CDR1 MNHEY and CDR2 SVGAGI. The CDR3 is 13 residues long. V was trimmed by 6 bases and J by 3 bases, leaving 11 bases between them. The CDR3 reads CASRLTEYYGYTF. The CDR3 DNA is TGTGCCAGCAGGTTGACAGAATACTATGGCTACACCTTC.

This clone was picked up one time. The chain recombines TRBV6-5 with TRBJ1-1; D not resolved. The germline gives CDR1 MNHEY, CDR2 SVGAGI. The CDR3 spans 15 residues. Between the trimmed V and J ends, which lost 0 bases and 0 bases, there was a span of 8 bases. The DNA for the CDR3 is TGTGCCAGCAGTTACTCAGTATCGGTGAACACTGAAGCTTTCTTT. Its protein is CASSYSVSVNTEAFF.

The chain has TRBV5-1 and TRBJ1-1; TRBD1 agrees at 7 bases. V lost 6 bases to trimming and J lost 5 bases; unmatched junction nucleotides: 4. The CDR3 totals 12 residues. Germline V gene sequence: CDR1 SGHRS, CDR2 YFSETQ. DNA for the CDR3: TGCGCCAGCAACAGGGGAGTGACTGAAGCTTTCTTT. This codes for CASNRGVTEAFF.

The CDR3 here is CASSLEGSGYNEQFF. CDR3 bases: TGTGCCAGCAGCCTCGAGGGTAGTGGCTACAATGAGCAGTTCTTC. This chain joins TRBV9 and TRBJ2-1; TRBD2 might be the D (5 bases). Trimming left V 4 bases short and J 3 bases short, with 14 bases between. Germline-derived CDR1 and CDR2 are SGDLS and YYNGEE. The CDR3 length is 15 residues.

This rearrangement joins TRBV6-2 or TRBV6-3 to TRBJ2-1; 10 bases line up with TRBD2. The CDR3 spans 16 residues. Germline V gene lookup returns CDR1 MNHEY and CDR2 SVGEGT. Trimming removed 0 bases from V and 9 bases from J; junction bases left unmatched: 8. The CDR3 here is CASSYSSGASGGEQFF. Here the CDR3 DNA reads TGTGCCAGCAGTTACTCGAGCGGGGCTAGCGGGGGTGAGCAGTTCTTC.

The chain couples TRBV2 to TRBJ2-7; perhaps TRBD2 as D (6 bases). The V end was cut by 6 bases, the J end by 2 bases, with 17 bases between. CDR3 length: 15 residues. Germline CDR1 and CDR2: SNHLY and FYNNEI. DNA for the CDR3: TGTGCCAGCAGGAGGGTTGGGGGGAGCGCCTACGAGCAGTACTTC. This sequence encodes CASRRVGGSAYEQYF.

The chain has TRBV4-1 and TRBJ2-5; tentatively, D is TRBD1 (5 bases). Germline CDR1 is MGHRA and CDR2 is YSYEKL. The length of the CDR3 is 15 residues. Deletions cut 0 bases from V and 3 bases from J, with 11 bases between. The DNA for the CDR3 is TGCGCCAGCAGCCAAGAACCGCAGGGTAAAGAGACCCAGTACTTC. Protein sequence: CASSQEPQGKETQYF.

The chain uses TRBV21-1 and TRBJ2-1; the listed D gene, TRBD1, was not tested against the DNA. TRBV21-1 is classified as a pseudogene. The CDR3 extends over 14 amino acids. The CDR3 coding sequence is TGTGCCAGCAACCTGACAGGACTTTACAATGAGCAGTTCTTC. Protein sequence: CASNLTGLYNEQFF.

DNA of the CDR3: TGCAGTGCTAGTGTTAGGACAGGGACGAACACTGAAGCTTTCTTT. Its translation: CSASVRTGTNTEAFF. The V gene is TRBV20-1, the J gene TRBJ1-1; TRBD1 aligns across 8 bases. Germline V lookup: CDR1 DFQATT, CDR2 SNEGSKA (reference sequence). J gave up 1 base and V 3 bases, and 7 bases lay outside the gene matches. The CDR3 has 15 amino acids.

The DNA for the CDR3 is TGTGCCAGCAGCTTAATCAGGGGACAAAACAATGAGCAGTTCTTC. Translating it yields CASSLIRGQNNEQFF. This chain connects TRBV7-9 to TRBJ2-1, with a weak D call TRBD1 (6 bases). The CDR3 has 15 residues. Germline CDR1 is SEHNR and CDR2 is FQNEAQ (reference sequence). The V end lost 2 bases, the J end lost 5 bases, and 13 bases lay between the germline ends.

This clone turned up a few times. This rearrangement joins TRBV19 to TRBJ1-5; 7 bases match TRBD1. After removal of 5 bases from V and 3 bases from J, the junction contained 7 bases not matched to a gene. The CDR3 is made up of 15 amino acids. Germline CDR1 LNHDA, CDR2 SQIVND (reference sequence). The CDR3 bases are TGTGCCAGTAGTGCGCAGGGACAGCTCAATCAGCCCCAGCATTTT. This codes for CASSAQGQLNQPQHF. Looking up the rest from reference TRBV19 and TRBJ1-5 gives the full variable domain: DGGITQSPKYLFRKEGQNVTLSCEQNLNHDAMYWYRQDPGQGLRLIYYSQIVNDFQKGDIAEGYSVSREKKESFPLTVTSAQKNPTAFYLCASSAQGQLNQPQHFGDGTRLSIL.

CDR3 in DNA: TGTGCCAGTCGCGGGCCACATAATTCACCCCTCCACTTT. It specifies CASRGPHNSPLHF. The rearrangement joins TRBV19 to TRBJ1-6; unclear D gene. The V end lost 8 bases, the J end lost 5 bases, and 10 bases lay between the germline ends. CDR3 size: 13 residues. Germline assignment: CDR1 LNHDA and CDR2 SQIVND (reference sequence).

This chain uses TRBV19 with TRBJ1-5, with D maybe TRBD1 (6 bases). V lost 5 bases and J lost 7, with 18 bases in between. The length of the CDR3 is 15 residues. Germline assignment: CDR1 LNHDA and CDR2 SQIVND (reference sequence). The CDR3 is CASSRTEGGRQPQHF. CDR3 in DNA: TGTGCCAGTAGTCGGACAGAAGGGGGACGGCAGCCCCAGCATTTT.

This clone has only a few counts. This chain joins TRBV2 and TRBJ2-3, with 9 bases that match TRBD1. CDR3 length: 15 residues. Losses at the gene ends were 2 bases for V and 4 bases for J; bases not matched to a gene: 4. Germline values: CDR1 SNHLY, CDR2 FYNNEI. The CDR3 DNA reads TGTGCCAGCAGTGAAACAGGGGGCTACGCAGATACGCAGTATTTT. It encodes CASSETGGYADTQYF.

The rearrangement links TRBV29-1 to TRBJ2-6; D is perhaps TRBD2 (6 bases). CDR1 is SQVTM and CDR2 is ANQGSEA in the germline V gene. Trimming pared 7 bases from V and 0 bases from J, leaving 16 bases between. The CDR3 contains 16 residues. The CDR3 sequence: CSALSGFNSGANVLTF. CDR3 bases: TGCAGCGCCCTTAGCGGTTTTAACTCTGGGGCCAACGTCCTGACTTTC.

The rearrangement links TRBV7-2 to TRBJ1-2, with D perhaps matching TRBD1 (5 bases). Between the trimmed V and J ends, which lost 0 bases and 5 bases, there was a span of 10 bases. This CDR3 is 14 amino acids long. CDR1 SGHTA and CDR2 FQGNSA come from the germline V gene. The CDR3 is CASSLAPGEYGYTF. In nucleotides, the CDR3 is TGTGCCAGCAGCTTAGCCCCGGGGGAGTATGGCTACACCTTC. Looking up the rest from reference TRBV7-2 and TRBJ1-2 gives the full variable domain: GAGVSQSPSNKVTEKGKDVELRCDPISGHTALYWYRQSLGQGLEFLIYFQGNSAPDKSGLPSDRFSAERTGGSVSTLTIQRTQQEDSAVYLCASSLAPGEYGYTFGSGTRLTVV.

Only one count was recorded for this clone. The J gene is TRBJ2-3, the V gene TRBV2; D might be TRBD1 (7 bases). Between the trimmed V and J ends, which lost 8 bases and 4 bases, there was a span of 19 bases. The CDR3 runs to 15 residues. The V gene's germline CDR1 is SNHLY and CDR2 FYNNEI. The CDR3 region has the DNA TGTGCCAGCGGCCGTGACGGCAGGGGGGCAGATACGCAGTATTTT. Protein: CASGRDGRGADTQYF. Full variable domain (missing parts from reference TRBV2 and TRBJ2-3): EPEVTQTPSHQVTQMGQEVILRCVPISNHLYFYWYRQILGQKVEFLVSFYNNEISEKSEIFDDQFSVERPDGSNFTLKIRSTKLEDSAMYFCASGRDGRGADTQYFGPGTRLTVL.

This chain links TRBV4-2 with TRBJ2-5, with TRBD2 matching over 10 bases. The germline CDR1 and CDR2 sequences are LGHNA and YNFKEQ. J lost 4 bases, V lost 0 bases, and 8 bases had no gene match. The CDR3 runs to 17 residues. The DNA for the CDR3 is TGTGCCAGCAGCCAAGACCGACCTAGCGGGGGTAGAGAGACCCAGTACTTC. Translated, it gives CASSQDRPSGGRETQYF.